This T cell receptor (beta chain) came from a study of cytomegalovirus exposure and HLA in healthy donors. The V gene's germline CDR1 is SGHVS and CDR2 FQNEAQ. Trimming stripped 0 bases from V and 5 bases from J, with 6 bases between. The CDR3 is 13 residues long. The method was immunoSEQ multiplex PCR; TCRdb's version includes in-frame clones alone and lacks a portion of them. The sample has around 300,000 clones; approximately 88% are singletons. This rearrangement joins TRBV7-8 to TRBJ2-3, with D unresolved. The receptor's source is a woman younger than 35 in good health and CMV-seronegative. Sequencing was done on a sample of PBMCs. The DNA for the CDR3 is TGTGCCAGCAGCTTAGCCACCGGAGATACGCAGTATTTT. Translating gives CASSLATGDTQYF.